The text below deals with one T cell receptor (beta chain). This specimen comes from a study of blood T cell repertoires in COVID-19. The authors' processing: Researchers report that nucleated cell counts were estimated from reference gene primer amplification. Sequencing was performed with immunoSEQ multiplex PCR; in TCRdb, only in-frame clones are kept and a portion is missing. The DNA was the basis for D and trimming; V, J and clone size are from that table. The data hold 300,000 to 400,000 clones, with 87% observed a single time. There are 15 residues in the CDR3. The V gene's germline CDR1 is SNHLY and CDR2 FYNNEI. With 0 bases removed from V and 4 bases from J, the gap between germline ends came to 12 bases. Everyone who took part was roughly 18 to 89 years old, and they came from about 23 US areas. Participants reported their clinical history, and cohort assignment relied on those reports. Recovery among Cohort 3 donors was established by two negative PCRs, clearance, or symptom resolution.

The chain is built from TRBV2 and TRBJ1-2; D remains unclear. This receptor was identified in a woman aged 25 to 45 who had recovered from COVID-19. The source material was PBMCs or T cells enriched from blood (not recorded which). CDR3 sequence (DNA): TGTGCCAGCAGTGAAGCGCTGGGAAGCGGCTATGGCTACACCTTC. This gives the protein CASSEALGSGYGYTF.